A selection of T cell receptor beta chains follows, all from one sample in a study of regulatory T cells in long-lasting Graves disease. TCRdb re-derived calls from the multiplex PCR reads in MiXCR, one entry per CDR3 protein. The sample shows a few hundred thousand distinct CDR3 sequences, roughly 14% of them seen only once. In addition, the sample was reused for a study of T cells in Graves' hyperthyroidism and ophthalmopathy.

The source material was peripheral blood mononuclear cells (PBMCs), sampled at new diagnosis, from a patient treated with antithyroid drugs. These receptors were obtained from a man aged 25-45 years with Graves disease. CDR3s include the opening cysteine and the closing phenylalanine or tryptophan.

j_call,v_call,cdr3_aa
TRBJ1-4,TRBV19,CASSMGQGAEKLFF
TRBJ1-1,TRBV20-1,CSTLKGAETEAFF
TRBJ1-1,TRBV12-3/TRBV12-4,CASTTQGAVTEAFF
TRBJ2-2,TRBV5-1,CASRDLTGELFF
TRBJ1-2,TRBV10-3,CAISESEGSKLTNYGYTF
TRBJ2-7,TRBV10-3,CAISGGTDAYEQYF
TRBJ2-2,TRBV2,CASSERYEGELFF
TRBJ1-4,TRBV7-2,CASSFRGRNEKLFF
TRBJ2-5,TRBV20-1,CSASFFRIQETQYF
TRBJ2-1,TRBV2,CASSEWASGNEQFF
TRBJ2-2,TRBV27,CASSVTGDPGELFF